This T cell receptor beta chain was documented in a study of shared clonotypes between healthy human individuals. This clone has a handful of counts. Data came from immunoSEQ multiplex PCR; TCRdb stores just in-frame clones and leaves some out. The sample consists of about 680,000 clones, 74% of them appearing once. CDR3 length equals 15 residues. The sequence derives from a woman in her thirties in good health. This rearrangement joins TRBV12-2 to TRBJ1-2. TRBV12-2 corresponds to a pseudogene. The source material was memory CD4+ T cells sorted from blood. Documented subset: CD45RA-negative fraction. The CDR3, as DNA: TGTGCAAGTCGCTTAGAGGTGGTGGGAGTGAATGGCTACACCTTC. Translating it yields CASRLEVVGVNGYTF.